This is a list of T cell receptor beta chains from one sample in a study of molecular identifiers for immune sequencing clone quantification. TCRdb independently ran MiXCR on the PCR reads; one entry per CDR3 protein. Of over 70,000 distinct CDR3 sequences listed, roughly 25% are singletons. The sample was naive CD8+ T cells from blood, with Jurkat cell RNA spiked in. These receptors were obtained from a human donor in good health. Some libraries in this study had Jurkat cell RNA spiked in. The CDR3 runs from the conserved cysteine through the conserved F or W. The D gene is left open where the match is weak. The size of a clone is reported for some rows only, either as once, few or many, or as a class for expanded clones.

v_call	d_call	clone_size	j_call	cdr3_aa	cdr3_nt
TRBV7-9	.	many	TRBJ2-5	CASSSREETQYF	TGTGCCAGCAGCTCACGGGAAGAGACCCAGTACTTC
TRBV5-6	TRBD1	few	TRBJ2-3	CASSLPPGQGAIEFTDTQYF	TGTGCCAGCAGCTTACCGCCGGGACAGGGGGCGATTGAGTTCACAGATACGCAGTATTTT
TRBV7-2	.	many	TRBJ2-2	CASSFDLARAGELFF	TGTGCCAGCAGCTTCGATCTAGCTCGGGCCGGGGAGCTGTTTTTT
TRBV7-2	.	many	TRBJ2-2	CASSLVSGELFF	TGTGCCAGCAGCTTAGTCTCCGGGGAGCTGTTTTTT
TRBV7-3	.	.	TRBJ1-1	CASSLIPASLGTEAFF	TGTGCCAGCAGCTTAATACCCGCCTCACTGGGGACTGAAGCTTTCTTT
TRBV18	TRBD1	many	TRBJ1-5	CASSPKTGDSNQPQHF	TGTGCCAGCTCACCGAAGACAGGGGATAGCAATCAGCCCCAGCATTTT
TRBV2	TRBD1	many	TRBJ2-3	CASSWARDRGVPSTDTQYF	TGTGCCAGCAGTTGGGCGCGGGACAGGGGGGTTCCTAGCACAGATACGCAGTATTTT
TRBV11-2	.	.	TRBJ1-1	CASSLDGGMNTEAFF	TGTGCCAGCAGCTTGGATGGGGGGATGAACACTGAAGCTTTCTTT
TRBV20-1	.	few	TRBJ2-3	CSAGQIGTDTQYF	TGCAGTGCCGGACAGATCGGTACAGATACGCAGTATTTT
TRBV28	TRBD1	few	TRBJ1-1	CASRLTGDLNTEAFF	TGTGCCAGCAGACTTACAGGGGATCTCAACACTGAAGCTTTCTTT
TRBV9	.	many	TRBJ1-1	CASSVGTEGLNTEAFF	TGTGCCAGCAGCGTGGGTACGGAGGGATTGAACACTGAAGCTTTCTTT
TRBV6-5	.	many	TRBJ2-7	CAARDGTYEQYF	TGTGCCGCGCGGGACGGCACCTACGAGCAGTACTTC
TRBV7-2	TRBD2	.	TRBJ2-1	CASSLVTSGSVDEQFF	TGTGCCAGCAGCTTAGTAACTAGCGGGAGTGTTGATGAGCAGTTCTTC
TRBV6-5	TRBD1	few	TRBJ2-2	CASSYPMGQGNTGELFF	TGTGCCAGCAGTTACCCAATGGGACAGGGGAACACCGGGGAGCTGTTTTTT
TRBV19	TRBD1	few	TRBJ2-7	CASTAGTGTYEQYF	TGTGCCAGTACCGCCGGGACAGGAACCTACGAGCAGTACTTC
TRBV6-2/TRBV6-3	TRBD1	.	TRBJ2-3	CASSDRVLSLGKKDTQYF	TGTGCCAGCAGTGACAGGGTCCTTTCCTTAGGGAAAAAAGATACGCAGTATTTT
TRBV27	.	many	TRBJ2-3	CASSPPADAQGVQYF	TGTGCCAGCAGTCCTCCAGCCGATGCCCAGGGTGTGCAGTATTTT
TRBV29-1	.	.	TRBJ2-7	CRAEGASVSSYEQYF	TGCCGCGCCGAAGGGGCTAGCGTGAGTTCCTACGAGCAGTACTTC
TRBV7-9	TRBD1	many	TRBJ1-1	CASSSGTVTNANEAFF	TGTGCCAGCAGCTCGGGGACAGTTACAAATGCCAATGAAGCTTTCTTT
TRBV19	.	many	TRBJ2-1	CASSPGTTRNEQFF	TGTGCCAGTAGTCCCGGGACAACGAGGAATGAGCAGTTCTTC
TRBV5-6	TRBD1	many	TRBJ2-4	CASPPLKGTGLIQYF	TGTGCCAGCCCTCCCCTGAAGGGGACAGGGCTGATTCAGTACTTC
TRBV6-1	.	.	TRBJ1-1	CASSEIGMNTEAFF	TGTGCCAGCAGTGAGATAGGGATGAACACTGAAGCTTTCTTT
TRBV4-3	.	many	TRBJ1-1	CASSPGLGEAFF	TGCGCCAGCAGCCCGGGGCTCGGTGAAGCTTTCTTT
TRBV30	.	few	TRBJ2-7	CAWVGHPNYEQYF	TGTGCCTGGGTTGGACACCCGAACTACGAGCAGTACTTC